What follows are 18 T cell receptor beta chains derived from one specimen sequenced in a study of T-cell reconstitution after alpha-beta-depleted transplantation in children. The authors prepared the TCRbeta library with unique molecular identifiers. TCRdb ran MiXCR on the PCR reads and lists one entry per CDR3 protein. The sample carries 240,000 or so distinct CDR3 sequences, less than 9% recorded once. The sample in question was PBMCs, mostly from graft donor cells, obtained 180 days after TCRalphabeta/CD19-depleted stem cell transplant. The receptors derive from a male patient between 5 and 17 years old who had a stem cell transplant for acute lymphoblastic leukemia, so the T cells may come from the graft donor.

Ten or more counts support this clonotype. V and J are TRBV5-4 and TRBJ1-4, with 9 nucleotides matching TRBD1. The V gene end was trimmed by 0 bases and the J gene end by 0 bases; junction bases not matched to a gene: 12. Germline CDR1 is SGHNT and CDR2 is YYREEE (reference sequence). The CDR3 has 20 residues. The CDR3 DNA reads as TGTGCCAGCAGCTTGGGCACAAAAGGGGACAGGGCTACAACTAATGAAAAACTGTTTTTT. Residues: CASSLGTKGDRATTNEKLFF.

This clonotype was observed at least ten times. The J gene is TRBJ2-2, the V gene TRBV10-3, with 14 bases matching TRBD2. The CDR3 runs to 16 residues. Germline V gene data show CDR1 as ENHRY and CDR2 as SYGVKD. Trimming took 6 bases from V and 3 from J; bases not matched to a gene: 3. CDR3 in DNA: TGTGCCATCAGACAGGGACTAGCGGGAGACACCGGGGAGCTGTTTTTT. This codes for CAIRQGLAGDTGELFF.

This clonotype was counted at least ten times. This chain's CDR3 is CASSLGRGGLSYEQYF. The CDR3 DNA reads TGTGCCAGCAGCTTAGGACGCGGGGGGCTCTCCTACGAGCAGTACTTC. The chain carries TRBV7-6 and TRBJ2-7, with TRBD2 matching 8 bases. The CDR3 sequence is 16 residues long. In germline, CDR1 is SGHVS, CDR2 FNYEAQ. V was clipped by 1 base and J by 0 bases; unmatched bases: 5.

This clonotype occurred a few times. V is TRBV7-3 and J is TRBJ2-7, with TRBD2 matching 10 bases. Germline V CDR1 and CDR2: SGHTA, FQGTGA. Germline trimming cut 1 base from V and 3 bases from J; bases unmatched to any gene: 3. The CDR3 length is 15 residues. CDR3 protein: CASSLSSGRIYEQYF. The CDR3 DNA is TGTGCCAGCAGCTTAAGTAGCGGGAGGATCTACGAGCAGTACTTC.

This clonotype was observed at least ten times. This chain joins TRBV12-3 or TRBV12-4 and TRBJ2-3; tentatively, D is TRBD2 (6 bases). V lost 5 bases and J lost 5, with 17 bases in between. The CDR3 covers 15 residues. Here the CDR3 reads CASSPGLEEEDTQYF. CDR3 DNA: TGTGCCAGCAGTCCGGGACTGGAAGAAGAAGATACGCAGTATTTT.

This clonotype was seen ten or more times. This chain connects TRBV10-3 to TRBJ1-5; possible D gene TRBD1, 5 bases. Germline loops: CDR1 ENHRY, CDR2 SYGVKD. Deletions cut 3 bases from V and 0 bases from J, with 12 bases between. The CDR3 has 16 residues. The CDR3 bases are TGTGCCATCAGTGATGGGGGAACAGTTAGCAATCAGCCCCAGCATTTT. It encodes CAISDGGTVSNQPQHF.

This clonotype appeared a few times. The J gene is TRBJ2-2, the V gene TRBV25-1; 9 positions agree with TRBD1. CDR3 size: 16 residues. Germline V lookup: CDR1 MGHDK, CDR2 SYGVNS. V dropped 4 bases and J dropped 3; count of bases not matched to a gene: 6. The CDR3, as DNA: TGTGCCAGCAGTGGAAACAGGGGGCGGGACACCGGGGAGCTGTTTTTT. Its protein product is CASSGNRGRDTGELFF. Combining the CDR3 with reference TRBV25-1 and TRBJ2-2 gives the whole variable domain EADIYQTPRYLVIGTGKKITLECSQTMGHDKMYWYQQDPGMELHLIHYSYGVNSTEKGDLSSESTVSRIRTEHFPLTLESARPSHTSQYLCASSGNRGRDTGELFFGEGSRLTVL.

There are many counts of this clonotype. The chain has TRBV29-1 and TRBJ2-1; D call uncertain. Germline V gene data show CDR1 as SQVTM and CDR2 as ANQGSEA. This CDR3 has 12 amino acids. Deletions cut 7 bases from V and 4 bases from J, with 11 bases between. The CDR3 DNA is TGCAGCGCCCATGACGGGTACAATGAGCAGTTCTTC. Translating gives CSAHDGYNEQFF.

This clonotype was observed many times. The gene calls are TRBV7-9 and TRBJ2-7; unclear D gene. V dropped 2 bases and J dropped 6 bases, with 17 bases sitting between them. CDR1 and CDR2 (germline): SEHNR, FQNEAQ (reference sequence). The CDR3 is 15 amino acids. The CDR3 DNA sequence: TGTGCCAGCAGCTTACAGGCCGTTACGGAATTCGAGCAGTACTTC. Translation: CASSLQAVTEFEQYF.

In this sample, this clonotype turned up many times. V and J are TRBV9 and TRBJ1-2; D might be TRBD1 (5 bases). V was pared by 4 bases and J by 4 bases, with 14 bases between. Germline V gene lookup returns CDR1 SGDLS and CDR2 YYNGEE. The CDR3 runs 14 residues. The CDR3 coding sequence is TGTGCCAGCAGCCAATTATCCGGGGGCTATGGCTACACCTTC. This gives the protein CASSQLSGGYGYTF.

This clonotype was counted ten times or more. The chain joins TRBV6-5 to TRBJ2-5; TRBD2 matches 9 bases. V shed 0 bases, J shed 5 bases, and the junction held 10 bases outside the gene matches. This CDR3 spans 17 amino acids. Germline V gives CDR1 MNHEY, CDR2 SVGAGI. In DNA, the CDR3 is TGTGCCAGCAGTTACTCGAGAGCGGGAGGAGAGTGGGAGACCCAGTACTTC. Encoded protein: CASSYSRAGGEWETQYF.

For the CDR3, the DNA is TGTGCCAGCACCGTCGCCGGACAGGCGAACACCGGGGAGCTGTTTTTT. It is translated as CASTVAGQANTGELFF. The J gene is TRBJ2-2, the V gene TRBV5-6; TRBD1 agrees at 7 bases. Germline V gene data show CDR1 as SGHDT and CDR2 as YYEEEE. CDR3 length equals 16 residues. V lost 6 bases, J lost 0 bases, and 8 bases stayed unmatched.

This clonotype appeared many times. The gene calls are TRBV9 and TRBJ2-3, with D perhaps TRBD1 or TRBD2 (6 bases each). V dropped 4 bases and J dropped 4 bases, with 16 bases sitting between them. This CDR3 contains 15 residues. CDR1 is SGDLS and CDR2 is YYNGEE in the germline V gene. CDR3 in DNA: TGTGCCAGCAGCTACGGAGGGGGACGGCCAGATACGCAGTATTTT. This gives the protein CASSYGGGRPDTQYF.

In this sample, this clonotype turned up many times. This sequence joins TRBV28 and TRBJ1-2; no definite D call. Germline lookup yields CDR1 MDHEN and CDR2 SYDVKM. V lost 4 bases and J lost 5, with 8 bases in between. The CDR3 loop spans 12 amino acids. The CDR3 here is CASSSEGYGYTF. The CDR3 coding sequence is TGTGCCAGCAGTTCCGAGGGTTATGGCTACACCTTC.

J is TRBJ1-3 and V is TRBV6-1; 7 bases match TRBD1. Germline values: CDR1 MNHNS, CDR2 SASEGT. CDR3 length equals 17 residues. V was pared by 6 bases and J by 0 bases, with 11 bases of the junction left unmatched. The CDR3 region has the DNA TGTGCCAGCAGGTCCCGGACAGGCCCGATCTCTGGAAACACCATATATTTT. This translates into CASRSRTGPISGNTIYF.

Note on this clonotype: Being one base from a much bigger clone, this may be a read error. V usage is TRBV7-8 and J usage is TRBJ1-5; D is uncertain. Per the germline V gene, CDR1 is SGHVS and CDR2 is FQNEAQ. Trimming left V 2 bases short and J 3 bases short, with 8 bases between. There are 14 residues in the CDR3. CDR3 sequence (DNA): TGTGCCAGCAGCTTATATCTTTCCAATCAGCCCCAGCATTTT. Its translation is CASSLYLSNQPQHF.

This clonotype was counted many times. The genes are TRBV28 and TRBJ1-4, with no clear D. Per the germline V gene, CDR1 is MDHEN and CDR2 is SYDVKM. CDR3 length equals 10 residues. Trimming cost V 10 bases and J 8 bases, with 8 bases left between them. The chain's CDR3 is CATGREKLFF. CDR3 DNA: TGTGCCACCGGGAGAGAAAAACTGTTTTTT.

The table lists this clonotype with many counts. V and J are TRBV28 and TRBJ1-2, with 12 bases lining up with TRBD1. Trimming took 6 bases from V and 4 from J; bases not matched to a gene: 12. This CDR3 region has 17 residues. CDR1 and CDR2 (germline): MDHEN, SYDVKM. This chain's CDR3 is CASRGWDRGLRGYGYTF. The CDR3 region has the DNA TGTGCCAGCAGGGGCTGGGACAGGGGGCTCAGGGGCTATGGCTACACCTTC.